This T cell receptor (beta chain) comes out of a study of blood T cell repertoires in COVID-19. Profiling relied on immunoSEQ multiplex PCR, and the TCRdb table lists in-frame clones only, not all of them. The sample has some 110,000 clones; about 86% are singletons. The germline V and J ends were trimmed by 4 bases and 7 bases, with 10 bases remaining between them. The CDR3 has 12 amino acids. Germline assignment: CDR1 MDHEN and CDR2 SYDVKM. The chain uses TRBV28 and TRBJ1-1; D unclear. What was sequenced was peripheral blood. The TCR sequence derives from a man older than 75 with acute or convalescent COVID-19. The CDR3 loop is CASSSGIYEAFF. CDR3 DNA: TGTGCCAGCAGTTCCGGGATTTATGAAGCTTTCTTT. The complete variable domain, with remaining parts taken from reference TRBV28 and TRBJ1-1, reads DVKVTQSSRYLVKRTGEKVFLECVQDMDHENMFWYRQDPGLGLRLIYFSYDVKMKEKGDIPEGYSVSREKKERFSLILESASTNQTSMYLCASSSGIYEAFFGQGTRLTVV.